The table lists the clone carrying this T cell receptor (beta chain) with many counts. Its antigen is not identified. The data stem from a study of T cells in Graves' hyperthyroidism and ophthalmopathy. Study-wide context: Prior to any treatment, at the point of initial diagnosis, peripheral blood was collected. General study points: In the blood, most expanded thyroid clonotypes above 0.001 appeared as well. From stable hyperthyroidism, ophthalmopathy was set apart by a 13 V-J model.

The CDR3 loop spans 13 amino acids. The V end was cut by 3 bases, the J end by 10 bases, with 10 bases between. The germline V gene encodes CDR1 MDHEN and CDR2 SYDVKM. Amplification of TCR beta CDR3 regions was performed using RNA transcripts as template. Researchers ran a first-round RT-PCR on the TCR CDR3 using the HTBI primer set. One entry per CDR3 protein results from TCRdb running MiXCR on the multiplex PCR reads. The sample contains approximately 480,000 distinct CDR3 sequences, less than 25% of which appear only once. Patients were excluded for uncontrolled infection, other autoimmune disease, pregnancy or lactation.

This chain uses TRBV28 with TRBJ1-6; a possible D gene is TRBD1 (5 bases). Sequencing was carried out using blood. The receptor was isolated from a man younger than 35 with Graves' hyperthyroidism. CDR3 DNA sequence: TGTGCCAGCAGTTTCTATGACAGATCACCCCTCCACTTT. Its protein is CASSFYDRSPLHF. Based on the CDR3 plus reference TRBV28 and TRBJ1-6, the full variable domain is DVKVTQSSRYLVKRTGEKVFLECVQDMDHENMFWYRQDPGLGLRLIYFSYDVKMKEKGDIPEGYSVSREKKERFSLILESASTNQTSMYLCASSFYDRSPLHFGNGTRLTVT.